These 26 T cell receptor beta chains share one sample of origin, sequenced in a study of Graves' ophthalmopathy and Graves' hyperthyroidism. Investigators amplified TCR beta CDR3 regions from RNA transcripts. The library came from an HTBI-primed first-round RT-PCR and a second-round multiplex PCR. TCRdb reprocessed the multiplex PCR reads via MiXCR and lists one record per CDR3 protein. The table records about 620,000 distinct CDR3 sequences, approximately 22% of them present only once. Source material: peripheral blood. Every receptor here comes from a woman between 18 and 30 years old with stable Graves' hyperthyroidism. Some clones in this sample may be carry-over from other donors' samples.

This chain's CDR3 is CSVGGALTSGELFF. CDR3 DNA: TGCAGCGTTGGGGGGGCTCTAACATCCGGGGAGCTGTTTTTT. The chain is built from TRBV29-1 and TRBJ2-2; D could derive from TRBD1 or TRBD2 (6 bases each). V dropped 4 bases and J dropped 6 bases, with 15 bases sitting between them. Germline loops: CDR1 SQVTM, CDR2 ANQGSEA. The CDR3 is made up of 14 amino acids.

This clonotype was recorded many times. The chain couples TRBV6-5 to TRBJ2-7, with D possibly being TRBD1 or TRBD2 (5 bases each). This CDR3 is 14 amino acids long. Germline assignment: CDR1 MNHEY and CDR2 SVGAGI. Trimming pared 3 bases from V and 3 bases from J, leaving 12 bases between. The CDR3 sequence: CASSYGGVGYEQYF. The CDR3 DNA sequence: TGTGCCAGCAGTTATGGGGGAGTTGGCTACGAGCAGTACTTC.

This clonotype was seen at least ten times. The CDR3 DNA reads TGTGCCAGCAGTGGGGACAGGGGTAACACTGAAGCTTTCTTT. Protein sequence: CASSGDRGNTEAFF. The chain has TRBV6-1 and TRBJ1-1; TRBD1 aligns across 10 bases. Germline assignment: CDR1 MNHNS and CDR2 SASEGT. The CDR3 has 14 residues. V trimming: 4 bases; J trimming: 2 bases; junction bases outside the gene matches: 1.

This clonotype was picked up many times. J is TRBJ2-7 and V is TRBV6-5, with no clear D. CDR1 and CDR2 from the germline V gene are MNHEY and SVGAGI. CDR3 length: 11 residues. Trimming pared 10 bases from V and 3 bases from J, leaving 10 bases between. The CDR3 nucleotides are TGTGCCACCGCGCTGGGCTACGAGCAGTACTTC. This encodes CATALGYEQYF.

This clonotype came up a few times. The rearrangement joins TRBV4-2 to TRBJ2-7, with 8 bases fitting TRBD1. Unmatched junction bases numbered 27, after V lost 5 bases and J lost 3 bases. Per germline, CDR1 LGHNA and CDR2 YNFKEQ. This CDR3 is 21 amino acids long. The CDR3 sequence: CASSSISVGGQEKTSLYEQYF. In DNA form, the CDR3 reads TGTGCCAGCAGCTCAATATCGGTCGGGGGACAGGAAAAAACATCACTCTACGAGCAGTACTTC.

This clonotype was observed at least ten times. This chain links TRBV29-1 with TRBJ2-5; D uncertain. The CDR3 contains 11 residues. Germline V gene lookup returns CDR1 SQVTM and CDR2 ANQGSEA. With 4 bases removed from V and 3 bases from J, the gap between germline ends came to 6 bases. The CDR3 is CSVVGEETQYF. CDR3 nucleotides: TGCAGCGTTGTAGGAGAAGAGACCCAGTACTTC.

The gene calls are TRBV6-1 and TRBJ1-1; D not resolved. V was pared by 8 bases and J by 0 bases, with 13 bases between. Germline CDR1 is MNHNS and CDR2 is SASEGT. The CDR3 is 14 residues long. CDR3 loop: CASSEGHLNTEAFF. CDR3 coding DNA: TGTGCCAGCTCCGAGGGCCACCTGAACACTGAAGCTTTCTTT.

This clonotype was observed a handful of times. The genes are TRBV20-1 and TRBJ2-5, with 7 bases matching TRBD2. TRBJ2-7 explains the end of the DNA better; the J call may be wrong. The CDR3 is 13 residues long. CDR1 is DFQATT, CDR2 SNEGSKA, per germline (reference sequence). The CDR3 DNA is TGCAGTGTCCCGCGGGGGTCCTCCTACGAGCAGTACTTC. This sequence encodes CSVPRGSSYEQYF.

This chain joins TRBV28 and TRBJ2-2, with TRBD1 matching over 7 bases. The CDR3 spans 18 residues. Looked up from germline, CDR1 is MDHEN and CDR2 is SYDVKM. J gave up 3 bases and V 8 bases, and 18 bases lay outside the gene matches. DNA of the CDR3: TGTGCCAGCTCACTCGACAGGGTCGGAGGAAAATACACCGGGGAGCTGTTTTTT. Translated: CASSLDRVGGKYTGELFF. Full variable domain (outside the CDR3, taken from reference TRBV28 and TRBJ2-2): DVKVTQSSRYLVKRTGEKVFLECVQDMDHENMFWYRQDPGLGLRLIYFSYDVKMKEKGDIPEGYSVSREKKERFSLILESASTNQTSMYLCASSLDRVGGKYTGELFFGEGSRLTVL.

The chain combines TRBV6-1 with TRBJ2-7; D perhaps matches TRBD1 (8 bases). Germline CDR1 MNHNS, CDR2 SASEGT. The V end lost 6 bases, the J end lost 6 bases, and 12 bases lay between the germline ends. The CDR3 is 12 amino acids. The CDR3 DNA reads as TGTGCCAGCAGGGACAGGGAGGGCGAGCAGTACTTC. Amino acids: CASRDREGEQYF.

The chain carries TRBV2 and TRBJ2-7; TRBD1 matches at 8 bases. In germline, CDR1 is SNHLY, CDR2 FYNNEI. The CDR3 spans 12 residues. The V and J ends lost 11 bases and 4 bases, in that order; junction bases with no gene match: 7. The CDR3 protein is CALADRGYEQYF. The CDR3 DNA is TGTGCCCTCGCAGACAGGGGATACGAGCAGTACTTC.

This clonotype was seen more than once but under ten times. The CDR3 DNA reads TGCAGTGCTAGATGGGTTGGGTATAGCAATCAGCCCCAGCATTTT. It specifies CSARWVGYSNQPQHF. This chain links TRBV20-1 with TRBJ1-5; D ambiguous. Trimming stripped 2 bases from V and 0 bases from J, with 11 bases between. Germline assignment: CDR1 DFQATT and CDR2 SNEGSKA (reference sequence). This CDR3 region has 15 residues.

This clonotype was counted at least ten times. CDR3 DNA: TGTGCCAGTAGTCCGCACCCCAGGGGAGCTAACTATGGCTACACCTTC. This sequence encodes CASSPHPRGANYGYTF. The chain employs TRBV19 and TRBJ1-2, with D maybe TRBD1 (6 bases). This CDR3 contains 16 residues. CDR1 and CDR2 from the germline V gene are LNHDA and SQIVND (reference sequence). V was clipped by 5 bases and J by 0 bases, with 16 bases between them.

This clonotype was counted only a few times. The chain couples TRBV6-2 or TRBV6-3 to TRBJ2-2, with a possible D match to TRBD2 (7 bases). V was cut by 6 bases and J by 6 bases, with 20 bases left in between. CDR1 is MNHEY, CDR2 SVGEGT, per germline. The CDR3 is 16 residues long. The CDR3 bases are TGTGCCAGCAGCGGACCCGAAGGGGGGGCCTCCGGGGAGCTGTTTTTT. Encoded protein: CASSGPEGGASGELFF.

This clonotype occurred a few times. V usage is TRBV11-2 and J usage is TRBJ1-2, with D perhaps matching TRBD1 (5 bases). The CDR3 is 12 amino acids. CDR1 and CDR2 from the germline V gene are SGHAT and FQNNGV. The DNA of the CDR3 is TGTGCTACCTCGGGGCTTAACTATGGCTACACCTTC. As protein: CATSGLNYGYTF. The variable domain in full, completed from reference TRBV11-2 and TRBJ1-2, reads EAGVAQSPRYKIIEKRQSVAFWCNPISGHATLYWYQQILGQGPKLLIQFQNNGVVDDSQLPKDRFSAERLKGVDSTLKIQPAKLEDSAVYLCATSGLNYGYTFGSGTRLTVV.

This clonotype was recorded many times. CDR3 sequence (DNA): TGTGCCAGCAGTGAAGGAGGGGGGCAGATCAAAACGGGGCAGTACTTC. Encoded protein: CASSEGGGQIKTGQYF. The chain carries TRBV6-1 and TRBJ2-7; tentatively, D is TRBD1 or TRBD2 (6 bases each). This CDR3 is 16 amino acids long. Germline V gene data show CDR1 as MNHNS and CDR2 as SASEGT. V was cut by 1 base and J by 9 bases, with 22 bases left in between.

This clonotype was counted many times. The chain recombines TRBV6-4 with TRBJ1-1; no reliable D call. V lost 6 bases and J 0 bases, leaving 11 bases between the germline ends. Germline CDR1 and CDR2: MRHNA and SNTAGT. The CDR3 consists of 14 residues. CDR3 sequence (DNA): TGTGCCAGCAGGGCAGAAAATATGAACACTGAAGCTTTCTTT. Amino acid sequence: CASRAENMNTEAFF.

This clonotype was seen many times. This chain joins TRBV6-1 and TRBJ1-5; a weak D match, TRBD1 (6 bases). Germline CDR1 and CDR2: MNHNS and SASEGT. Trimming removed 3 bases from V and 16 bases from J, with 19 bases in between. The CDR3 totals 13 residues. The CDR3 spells CASSEPEQGVGHF. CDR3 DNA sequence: TGTGCCAGCAGTGAGCCAGAACAGGGAGTTGGACATTTT.

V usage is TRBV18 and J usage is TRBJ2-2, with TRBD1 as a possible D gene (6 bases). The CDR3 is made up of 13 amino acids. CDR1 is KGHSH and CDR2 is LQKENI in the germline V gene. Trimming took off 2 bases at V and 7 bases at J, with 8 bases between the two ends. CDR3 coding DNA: TGTGCCAGCTCACCAAGACAGGACGGGGAGCTGTTTTTT. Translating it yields CASSPRQDGELFF.

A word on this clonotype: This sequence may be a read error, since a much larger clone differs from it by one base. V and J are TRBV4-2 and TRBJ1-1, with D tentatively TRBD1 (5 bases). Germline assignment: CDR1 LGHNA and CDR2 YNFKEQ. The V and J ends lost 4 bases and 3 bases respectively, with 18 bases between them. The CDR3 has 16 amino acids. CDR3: CASSRRRGDLHTEAFF. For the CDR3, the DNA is TGTGCCAGCAGCCGACGAAGAGGGGACCTTCACACTGAAGCTTTCTTT.

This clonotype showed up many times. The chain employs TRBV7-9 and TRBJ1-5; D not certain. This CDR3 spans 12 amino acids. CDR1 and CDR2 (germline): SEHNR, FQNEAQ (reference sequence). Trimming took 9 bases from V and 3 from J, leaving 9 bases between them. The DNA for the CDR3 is TGTGCCAGTGGGAGGGACAATCAGCCCCAGCATTTT. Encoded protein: CASGRDNQPQHF.

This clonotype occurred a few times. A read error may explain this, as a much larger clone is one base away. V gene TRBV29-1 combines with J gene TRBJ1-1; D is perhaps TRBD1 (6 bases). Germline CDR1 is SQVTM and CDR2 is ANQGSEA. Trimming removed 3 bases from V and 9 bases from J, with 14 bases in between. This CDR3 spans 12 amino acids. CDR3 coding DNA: TGCAGCGTTGATTTGGGGGCAGATAAAGCTTTCTTT. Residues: CSVDLGADKAFF. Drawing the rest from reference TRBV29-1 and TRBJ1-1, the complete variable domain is SAVISQKPSRDICQRGTSLTIQCQVDSQVTMMFWYRQQPGQSLTLIATANQGSEATYESGFVIDKFPISRPNLTFSTLTVSNMSPEDSSIYLCSVDLGADKAFFGQGTRLTVV.

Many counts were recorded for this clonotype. CDR3 sequence (DNA): TGCAGTGCTAGAGCAACGAGGGGAGAGACCCAGTACTTC. Encoded protein: CSARATRGETQYF. This chain connects TRBV20-1 to TRBJ2-5, with D tentatively TRBD1 or TRBD2 (5 bases each). Germline V lookup: CDR1 DFQATT, CDR2 SNEGSKA (reference sequence). V was pared by 1 base and J by 4 bases, with 10 bases between. CDR3 size: 13 residues.

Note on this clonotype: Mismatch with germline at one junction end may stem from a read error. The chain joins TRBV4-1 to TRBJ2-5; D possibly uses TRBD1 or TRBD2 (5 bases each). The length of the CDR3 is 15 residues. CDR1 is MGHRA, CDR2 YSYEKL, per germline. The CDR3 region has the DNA TGTGCCAGCAGCTCCGTGGGGGAGTGGAGTGAGACCCAGTACTTC. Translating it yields CASSSVGEWSETQYF.

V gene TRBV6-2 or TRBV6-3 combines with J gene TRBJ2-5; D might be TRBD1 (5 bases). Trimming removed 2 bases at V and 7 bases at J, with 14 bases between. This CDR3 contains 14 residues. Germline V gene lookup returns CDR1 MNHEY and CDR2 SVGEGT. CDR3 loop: CASSYVTRRGTQYF. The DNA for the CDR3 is TGTGCCAGCAGTTACGTTACCAGAAGGGGGACCCAGTACTTC.

CDR3 coding DNA: TGTGCCAGCACCAAGAGCTTCCGGTTAAACACCGGGGAGCTGTTTTTT. Amino acids: CASTKSFRLNTGELFF. The rearrangement joins TRBV6-1 to TRBJ2-2, with D hard to call. Germline loops: CDR1 MNHNS, CDR2 SASEGT. The CDR3 totals 16 residues. V was cut by 7 bases and J by 2 bases, with 17 bases left in between.